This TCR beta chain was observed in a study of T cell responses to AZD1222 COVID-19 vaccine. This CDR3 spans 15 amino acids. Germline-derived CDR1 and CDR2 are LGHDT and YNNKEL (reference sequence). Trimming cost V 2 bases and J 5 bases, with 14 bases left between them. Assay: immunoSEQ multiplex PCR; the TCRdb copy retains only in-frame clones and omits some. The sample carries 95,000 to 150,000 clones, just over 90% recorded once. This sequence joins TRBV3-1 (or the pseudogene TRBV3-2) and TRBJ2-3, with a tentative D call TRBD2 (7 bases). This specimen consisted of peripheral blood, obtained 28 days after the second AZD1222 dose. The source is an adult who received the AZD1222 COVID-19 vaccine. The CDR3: CASSQPGGRGDTQYF. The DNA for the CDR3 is TGTGCCAGCAGCCAACCCGGGGGGCGGGGAGATACGCAGTATTTT.